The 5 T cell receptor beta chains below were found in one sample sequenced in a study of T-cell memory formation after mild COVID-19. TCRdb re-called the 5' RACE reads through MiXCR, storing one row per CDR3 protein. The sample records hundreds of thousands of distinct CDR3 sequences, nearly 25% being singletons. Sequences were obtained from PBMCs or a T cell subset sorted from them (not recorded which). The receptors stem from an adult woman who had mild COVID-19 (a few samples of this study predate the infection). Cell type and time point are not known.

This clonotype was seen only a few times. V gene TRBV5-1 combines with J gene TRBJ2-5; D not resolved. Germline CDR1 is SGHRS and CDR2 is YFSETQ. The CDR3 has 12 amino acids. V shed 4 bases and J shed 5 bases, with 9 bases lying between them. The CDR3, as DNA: TGCGCCAGCAGCCCAGACCTTGAGACCCAGTACTTC. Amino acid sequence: CASSPDLETQYF.

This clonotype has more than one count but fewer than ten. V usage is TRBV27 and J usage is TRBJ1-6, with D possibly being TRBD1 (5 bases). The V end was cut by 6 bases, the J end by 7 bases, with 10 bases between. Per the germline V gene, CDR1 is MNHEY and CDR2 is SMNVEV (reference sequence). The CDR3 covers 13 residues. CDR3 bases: TGTGCCAGCAGCAGGGAATTCAATTCACCCCTCCACTTT. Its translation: CASSREFNSPLHF.

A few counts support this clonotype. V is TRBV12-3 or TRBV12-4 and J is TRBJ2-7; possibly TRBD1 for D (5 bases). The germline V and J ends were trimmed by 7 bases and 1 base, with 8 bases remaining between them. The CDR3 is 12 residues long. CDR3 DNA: TGTGCCAGCACCCAGGGTTCCTACGAGCAGTACTTC. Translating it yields CASTQGSYEQYF.

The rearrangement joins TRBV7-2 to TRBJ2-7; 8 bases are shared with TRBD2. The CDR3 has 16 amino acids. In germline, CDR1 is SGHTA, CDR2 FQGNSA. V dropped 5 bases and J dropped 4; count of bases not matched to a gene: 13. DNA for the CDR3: TGTGCCAGCAGCCCTCCGCCGGGGGGGGGAGGATACGAGCAGTACTTC. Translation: CASSPPPGGGGYEQYF.

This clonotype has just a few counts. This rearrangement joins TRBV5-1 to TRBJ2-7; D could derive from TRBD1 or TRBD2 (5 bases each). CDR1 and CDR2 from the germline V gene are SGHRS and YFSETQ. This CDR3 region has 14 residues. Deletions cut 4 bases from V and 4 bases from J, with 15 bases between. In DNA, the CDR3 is TGCGCCAGCAGCAGCCTGGGACCGACGTACGAGCAGTACTTC. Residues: CASSSLGPTYEQYF.